This T cell receptor (beta chain) originates from a study of patients with pleural tuberculosis. Germline CDR1 MNHEY, CDR2 SMNVEV (reference sequence). This CDR3 is built from 14 residues. V shed 7 bases and J shed 5 bases, with 12 bases lying between them. This clonotype was seen repeatedly, ten times or more. TCRdb recomputed calls from the reads with MiXCR, one row per CDR3 protein. The sample consists of roughly 27,000 distinct CDR3 sequences, about 20% of them appearing once. The V gene is TRBV27, the J gene TRBJ1-6, with unresolved D. Sequenced: peripheral blood. The receptor was isolated from a human donor with pleural tuberculosis. CDR3 in DNA: TGTGCCAGCAAGGCCCCTTGGGATAATTCACCCCTCCACTTT. Its translation: CASKAPWDNSPLHF.